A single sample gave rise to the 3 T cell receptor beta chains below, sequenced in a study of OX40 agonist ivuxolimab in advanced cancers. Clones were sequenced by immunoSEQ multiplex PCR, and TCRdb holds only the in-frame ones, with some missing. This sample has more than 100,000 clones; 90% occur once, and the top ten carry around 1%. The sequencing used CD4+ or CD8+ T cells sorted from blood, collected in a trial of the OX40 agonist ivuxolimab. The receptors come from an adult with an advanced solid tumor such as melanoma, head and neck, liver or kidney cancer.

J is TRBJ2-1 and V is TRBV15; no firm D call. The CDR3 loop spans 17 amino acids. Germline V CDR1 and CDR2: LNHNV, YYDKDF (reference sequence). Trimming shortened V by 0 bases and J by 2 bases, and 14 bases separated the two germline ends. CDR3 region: CATSREEPFGPYNEQFF. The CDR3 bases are TGTGCCACCAGCAGAGAAGAACCCTTTGGCCCCTACAATGAGCAGTTCTTC.

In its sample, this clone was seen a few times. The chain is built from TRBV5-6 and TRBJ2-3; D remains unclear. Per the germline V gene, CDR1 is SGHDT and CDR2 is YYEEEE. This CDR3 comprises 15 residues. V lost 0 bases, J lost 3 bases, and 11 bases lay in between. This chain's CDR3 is CASSLVGSRTDTQYF. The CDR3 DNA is TGTGCCAGCAGCTTGGTTGGCTCCAGAACAGATACGCAGTATTTT.

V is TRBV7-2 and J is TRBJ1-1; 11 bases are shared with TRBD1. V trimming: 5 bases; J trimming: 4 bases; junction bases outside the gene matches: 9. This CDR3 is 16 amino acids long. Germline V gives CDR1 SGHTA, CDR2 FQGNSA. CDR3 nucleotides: TGTGCCAGCAGCCTGCTTGGACAGGGGGCGGTCACTGAAGCTTTCTTT. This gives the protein CASSLLGQGAVTEAFF.